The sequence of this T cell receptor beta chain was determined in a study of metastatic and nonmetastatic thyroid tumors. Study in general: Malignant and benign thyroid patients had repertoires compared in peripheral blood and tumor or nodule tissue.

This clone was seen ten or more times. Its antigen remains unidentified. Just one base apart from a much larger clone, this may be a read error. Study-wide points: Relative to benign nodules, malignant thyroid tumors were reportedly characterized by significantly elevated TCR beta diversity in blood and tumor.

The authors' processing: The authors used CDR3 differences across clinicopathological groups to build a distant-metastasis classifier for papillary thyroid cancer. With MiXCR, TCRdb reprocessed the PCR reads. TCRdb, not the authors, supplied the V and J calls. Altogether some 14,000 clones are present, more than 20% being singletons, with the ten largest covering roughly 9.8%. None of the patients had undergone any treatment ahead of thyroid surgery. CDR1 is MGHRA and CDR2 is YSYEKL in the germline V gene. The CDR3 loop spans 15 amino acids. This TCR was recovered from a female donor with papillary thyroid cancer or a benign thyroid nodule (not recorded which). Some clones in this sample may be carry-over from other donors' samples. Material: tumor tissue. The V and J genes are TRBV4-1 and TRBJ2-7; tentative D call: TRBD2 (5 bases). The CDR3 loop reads CASGQGGAPGYEQYF. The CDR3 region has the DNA TGCGCCAGCGGCCAAGGCGGAGCTCCGGGGTACGAGCAGTACTTC.